This entry describes one T cell receptor beta chain. This specimen comes from a study of T cell responses to AZD1222 COVID-19 vaccine. Trimming cost V 2 bases and J 3 bases, with 11 bases left between them. This CDR3 spans 15 amino acids. Germline CDR1 and CDR2: MNHEY and SVGEGT. Assay: immunoSEQ multiplex PCR; the TCRdb copy retains only in-frame clones and omits some. Of 95,000 to 100,000 clones in the sample, 90% are singletons; the top ten hold about 26%. The sample here was peripheral blood, taken on day 0 of AZD1222 vaccination. The rearrangement links TRBV6-2 or TRBV6-3 to TRBJ1-5; no firm D call. The clonotype comes from an adult in good health. The CDR3 region is CASSYGRRFNQPQHF. CDR3 sequence (DNA): TGTGCCAGCAGTTACGGGAGGCGGTTCAATCAGCCCCAGCATTTT.